This T cell receptor beta chain was sequenced during a study of blood T cell repertoires in COVID-19. On the study more broadly: In each case, the material was cDNA or gDNA derived from T cells, B-cell-depleted T cells, or PBMCs.

The germline V gene encodes CDR1 SGHRS and CDR2 YFSETQ. The CDR3 runs 16 residues. J lost 2 bases, V lost 5 bases, and 8 bases had no gene match. The method was immunoSEQ multiplex PCR; TCRdb's version includes in-frame clones alone and lacks a portion of them. This sample has around 310,000 clones, with about nine tenths found just once. The sequence derives from a woman aged 25 to 39 who had recovered from COVID-19. V and J are TRBV5-1 and TRBJ2-2; 8 positions agree with TRBD1. The sample consisted of PBMCs or T cells enriched from blood (not recorded which). The chain's CDR3 is CASSNPGTGNTGELFF. The CDR3 DNA sequence: TGCGCCAGCAGTAACCCCGGGACAGGTAACACCGGGGAGCTGTTTTTT.